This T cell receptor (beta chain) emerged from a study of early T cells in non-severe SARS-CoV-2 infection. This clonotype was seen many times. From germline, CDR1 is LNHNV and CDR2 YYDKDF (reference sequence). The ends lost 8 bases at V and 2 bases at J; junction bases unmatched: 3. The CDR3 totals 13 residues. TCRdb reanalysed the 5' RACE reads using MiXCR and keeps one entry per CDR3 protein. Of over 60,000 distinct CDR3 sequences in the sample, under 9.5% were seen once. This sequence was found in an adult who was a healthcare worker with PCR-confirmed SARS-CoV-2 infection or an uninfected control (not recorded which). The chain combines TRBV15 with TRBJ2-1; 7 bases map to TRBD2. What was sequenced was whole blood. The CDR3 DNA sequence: TGTGCCACCTCCAGCGGGGCCTACAATGAGCAGTTCTTC. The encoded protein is CATSSGAYNEQFF. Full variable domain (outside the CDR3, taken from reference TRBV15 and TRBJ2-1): DAMVIQNPRYQVTQFGKPVTLSCSQTLNHNVMYWYQQKSSQAPKLLFHYYDKDFNNEADTPDNFQSRRPNTSFCFLDIRSPGLGDTAMYLCATSSGAYNEQFFGPGTRLTVL.